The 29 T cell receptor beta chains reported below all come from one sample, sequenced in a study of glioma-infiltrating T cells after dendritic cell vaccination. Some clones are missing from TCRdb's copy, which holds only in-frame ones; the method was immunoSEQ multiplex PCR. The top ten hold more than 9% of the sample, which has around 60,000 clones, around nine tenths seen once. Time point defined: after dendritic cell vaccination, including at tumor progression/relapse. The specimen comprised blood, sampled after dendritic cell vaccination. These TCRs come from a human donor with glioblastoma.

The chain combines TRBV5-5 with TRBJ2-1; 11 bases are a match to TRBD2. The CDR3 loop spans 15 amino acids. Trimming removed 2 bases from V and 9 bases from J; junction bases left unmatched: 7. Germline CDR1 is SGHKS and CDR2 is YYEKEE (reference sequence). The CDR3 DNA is TGTGCCAGCAGCTTCGATAGCGGGGGGGCCTTTGAGCAGTTCTTC. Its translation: CASSFDSGGAFEQFF.

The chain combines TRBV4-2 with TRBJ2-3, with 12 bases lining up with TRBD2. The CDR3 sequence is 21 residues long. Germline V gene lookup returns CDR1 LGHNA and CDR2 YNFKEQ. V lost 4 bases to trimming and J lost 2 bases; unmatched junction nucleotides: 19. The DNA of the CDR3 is TGTGCCAGCAGCCCAGAGACAGGGCTAGCGGGAGGGCAACCCTTCACAGATACGCAGTATTTT. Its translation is CASSPETGLAGGQPFTDTQYF.

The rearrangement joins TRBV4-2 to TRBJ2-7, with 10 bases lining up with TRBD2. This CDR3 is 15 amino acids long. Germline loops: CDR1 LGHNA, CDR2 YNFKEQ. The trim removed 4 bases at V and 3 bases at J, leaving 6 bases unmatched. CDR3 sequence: CASSPEASGGYEQYF. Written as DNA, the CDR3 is TGTGCCAGCAGCCCCGAAGCTAGCGGGGGCTACGAGCAGTACTTC.

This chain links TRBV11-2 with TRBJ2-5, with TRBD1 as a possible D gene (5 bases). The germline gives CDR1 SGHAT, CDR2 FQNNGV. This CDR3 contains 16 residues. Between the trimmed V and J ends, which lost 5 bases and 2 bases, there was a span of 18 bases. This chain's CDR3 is CASSPSIRTTQETQYF. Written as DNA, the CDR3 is TGTGCCAGCAGCCCCAGTATTCGGACAACACAAGAGACCCAGTACTTC.

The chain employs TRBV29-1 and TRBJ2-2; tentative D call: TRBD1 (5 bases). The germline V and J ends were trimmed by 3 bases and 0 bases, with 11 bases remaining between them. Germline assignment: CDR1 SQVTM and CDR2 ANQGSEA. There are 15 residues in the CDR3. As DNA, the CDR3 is TGCAGCGTTGACTGGGGCAGGACGAACACCGGGGAGCTGTTTTTT. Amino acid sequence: CSVDWGRTNTGELFF.

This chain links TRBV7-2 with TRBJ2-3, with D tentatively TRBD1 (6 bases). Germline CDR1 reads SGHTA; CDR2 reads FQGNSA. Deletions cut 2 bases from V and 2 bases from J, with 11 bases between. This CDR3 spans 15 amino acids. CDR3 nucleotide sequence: TGTGCCAGCAGCTTAAGCCAGGGGTTCACAGATACGCAGTATTTT. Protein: CASSLSQGFTDTQYF.

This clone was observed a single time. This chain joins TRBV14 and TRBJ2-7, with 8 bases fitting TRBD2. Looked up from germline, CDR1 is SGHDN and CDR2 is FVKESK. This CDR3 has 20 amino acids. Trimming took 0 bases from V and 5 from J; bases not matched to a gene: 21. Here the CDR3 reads CASSQDRGRTTRTSHDEQYF. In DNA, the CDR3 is TGTGCCAGCAGCCAAGATCGGGGCCGAACGACTAGGACTAGCCACGACGAGCAGTACTTC. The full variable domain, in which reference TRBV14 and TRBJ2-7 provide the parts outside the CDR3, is EAGVTQFPSHSVIEKGQTVTLRCDPISGHDNLYWYRRVMGKEIKFLLHFVKESKQDESGMPNNRFLAERTGGTYSTLKVQPAELEDSGVYFCASSQDRGRTTRTSHDEQYFGPGTRLTVT.

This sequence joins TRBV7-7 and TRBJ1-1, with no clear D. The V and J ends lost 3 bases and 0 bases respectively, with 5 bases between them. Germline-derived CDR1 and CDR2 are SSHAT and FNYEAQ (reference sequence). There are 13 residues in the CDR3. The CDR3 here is CASSFSVNTEAFF. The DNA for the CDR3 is TGTGCCAGCAGCTTCTCCGTGAACACTGAAGCTTTCTTT. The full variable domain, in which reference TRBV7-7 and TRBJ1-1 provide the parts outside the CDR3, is GAGVSQSPRYKVTKRGQDVTLRCDPISSHATLYWYQQALGQGPEFLTYFNYEAQPDKSGLPSDRFSAERPEGSISTLTIQRTEQRDSAMYRCASSFSVNTEAFFGQGTRLTVV.

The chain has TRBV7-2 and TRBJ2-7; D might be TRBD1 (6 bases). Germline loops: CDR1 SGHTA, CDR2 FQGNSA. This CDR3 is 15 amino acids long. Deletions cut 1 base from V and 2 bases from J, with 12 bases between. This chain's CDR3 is CASSLGVTGPYEQYF. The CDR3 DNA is TGTGCCAGCAGCTTAGGAGTGACAGGTCCCTACGAGCAGTACTTC.

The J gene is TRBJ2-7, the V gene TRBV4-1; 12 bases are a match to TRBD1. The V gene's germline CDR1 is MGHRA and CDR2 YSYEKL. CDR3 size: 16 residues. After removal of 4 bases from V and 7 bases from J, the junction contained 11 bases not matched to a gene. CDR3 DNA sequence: TGCGCCAGCAGCCGAGTTCCGGGACAGGGGGCGCGGGAGCAGTACTTC. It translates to CASSRVPGQGAREQYF.

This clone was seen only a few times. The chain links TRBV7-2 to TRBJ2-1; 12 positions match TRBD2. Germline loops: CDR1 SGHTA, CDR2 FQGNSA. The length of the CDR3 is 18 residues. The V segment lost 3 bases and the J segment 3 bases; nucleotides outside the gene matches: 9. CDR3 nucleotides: TGTGCCAGCAGCTTGAGCCCGACTAGCGGGAGTCACTACAATGAGCAGTTCTTC. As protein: CASSLSPTSGSHYNEQFF.

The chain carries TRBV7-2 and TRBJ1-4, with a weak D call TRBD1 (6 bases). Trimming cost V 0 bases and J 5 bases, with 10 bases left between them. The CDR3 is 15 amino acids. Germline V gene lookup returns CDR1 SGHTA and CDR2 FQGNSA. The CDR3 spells CASSLARTDNEKLFF. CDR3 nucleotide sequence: TGTGCCAGCAGCTTAGCGAGGACAGACAATGAAAAACTGTTTTTT. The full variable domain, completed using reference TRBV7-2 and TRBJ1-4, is GAGVSQSPSNKVTEKGKDVELRCDPISGHTALYWYRQSLGQGLEFLIYFQGNSAPDKSGLPSDRFSAERTGGSVSTLTIQRTQQEDSAVYLCASSLARTDNEKLFFGSGTQLSVL.

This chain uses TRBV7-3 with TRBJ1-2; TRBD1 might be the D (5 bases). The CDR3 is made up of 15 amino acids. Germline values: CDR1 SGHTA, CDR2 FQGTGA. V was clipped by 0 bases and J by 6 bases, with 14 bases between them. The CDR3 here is CASSLTGSGRDGYTF. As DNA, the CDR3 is TGTGCCAGCAGCTTAACGGGGTCCGGCAGGGATGGCTACACCTTC.

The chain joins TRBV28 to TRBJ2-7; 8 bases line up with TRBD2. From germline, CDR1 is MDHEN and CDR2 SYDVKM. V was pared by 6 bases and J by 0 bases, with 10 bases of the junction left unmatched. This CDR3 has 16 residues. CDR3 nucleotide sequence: TGTGCCAGCAGCTTAGCACTAGCGGCCCTCTCCTACGAGCAGTACTTC. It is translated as CASSLALAALSYEQYF.

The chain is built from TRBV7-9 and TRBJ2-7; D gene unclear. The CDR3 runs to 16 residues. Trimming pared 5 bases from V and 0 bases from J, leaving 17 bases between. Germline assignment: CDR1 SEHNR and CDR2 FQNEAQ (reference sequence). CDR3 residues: CASSLETFQSSYEQYF. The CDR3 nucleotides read TGTGCCAGCAGCCTAGAGACATTCCAGAGCTCCTACGAGCAGTACTTC.

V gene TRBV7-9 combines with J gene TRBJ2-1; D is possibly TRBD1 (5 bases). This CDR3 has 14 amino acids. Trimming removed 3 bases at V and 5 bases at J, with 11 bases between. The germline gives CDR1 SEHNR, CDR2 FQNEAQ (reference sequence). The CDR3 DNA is TGTGCCAGCAGCTTGAGGCAGACAGACAATGAGCAGTTCTTC. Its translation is CASSLRQTDNEQFF.

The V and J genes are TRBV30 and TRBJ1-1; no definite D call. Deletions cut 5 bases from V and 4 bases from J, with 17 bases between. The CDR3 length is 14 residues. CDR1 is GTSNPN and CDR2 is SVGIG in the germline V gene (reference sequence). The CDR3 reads CAWGNPDRGTEAFF. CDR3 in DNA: TGTGCCTGGGGAAATCCGGACCGGGGCACTGAAGCTTTCTTT.

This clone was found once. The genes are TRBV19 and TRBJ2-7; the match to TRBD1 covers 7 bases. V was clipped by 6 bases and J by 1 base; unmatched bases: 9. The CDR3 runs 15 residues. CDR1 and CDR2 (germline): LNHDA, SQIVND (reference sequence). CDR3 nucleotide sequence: TGTGCCAGTAGGTATGCGGACAGGAGTTCCTACGAGCAGTACTTC. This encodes CASRYADRSSYEQYF.

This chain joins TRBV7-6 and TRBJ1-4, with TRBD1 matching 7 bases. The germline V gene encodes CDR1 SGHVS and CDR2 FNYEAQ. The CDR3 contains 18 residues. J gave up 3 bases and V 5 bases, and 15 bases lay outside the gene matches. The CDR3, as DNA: TGTGCCAGCAGCCGGATTCTACAGGGGCTGAGGTCTAATGAAAAACTGTTTTTT. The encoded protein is CASSRILQGLRSNEKLFF.

The CDR3 spells CASSKNRTGQFYEQYF. Written as DNA, the CDR3 is TGTGCCAGCAGCAAAAACCGGACAGGACAGTTTTACGAGCAGTACTTC. This chain joins TRBV21-1 and TRBJ2-7; the D segment call TRBD1 is taken from the table without a DNA check. TRBV21-1 is labeled a pseudogene. This CDR3 region has 16 residues.

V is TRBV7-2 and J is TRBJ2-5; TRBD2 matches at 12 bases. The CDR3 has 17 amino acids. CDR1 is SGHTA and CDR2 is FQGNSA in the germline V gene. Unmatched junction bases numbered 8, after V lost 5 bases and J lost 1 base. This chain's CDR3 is CASSPGTSGRRQETQYF. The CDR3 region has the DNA TGTGCCAGCAGCCCTGGGACTAGCGGGCGCCGCCAAGAGACCCAGTACTTC.

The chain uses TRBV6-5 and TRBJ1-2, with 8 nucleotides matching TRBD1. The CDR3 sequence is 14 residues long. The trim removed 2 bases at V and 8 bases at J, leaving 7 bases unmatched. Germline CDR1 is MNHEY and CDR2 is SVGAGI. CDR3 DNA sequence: TGTGCCAGCAGTTACGGGGCAGGGGGCTACGGCTACACCTTC. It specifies CASSYGAGGYGYTF.

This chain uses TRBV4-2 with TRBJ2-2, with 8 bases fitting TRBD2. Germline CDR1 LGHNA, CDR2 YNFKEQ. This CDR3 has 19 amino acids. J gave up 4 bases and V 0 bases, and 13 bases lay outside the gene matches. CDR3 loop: CASSQETPKTSAVTGELFF. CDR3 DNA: TGTGCCAGCAGCCAAGAGACCCCCAAGACTAGCGCGGTCACCGGGGAGCTGTTTTTT.

The CDR3 region has the DNA TGTGCCAGCAGCTTAGGTAGCGGGAGGGCAGATACGCAGTATTTT. It codes for CASSLGSGRADTQYF. The V call is TRBV7-2, the J call TRBJ2-3; 11 nucleotides align to TRBD2. CDR3 length: 15 amino acids. After removal of 1 base from V and 4 bases from J, the junction contained 1 base not matched to a gene. Looked up from germline, CDR1 is SGHTA and CDR2 is FQGNSA. Filled out from reference TRBV7-2 and TRBJ2-3, the complete variable domain reads GAGVSQSPSNKVTEKGKDVELRCDPISGHTALYWYRQSLGQGLEFLIYFQGNSAPDKSGLPSDRFSAERTGGSVSTLTIQRTQQEDSAVYLCASSLGSGRADTQYFGPGTRLTVL.

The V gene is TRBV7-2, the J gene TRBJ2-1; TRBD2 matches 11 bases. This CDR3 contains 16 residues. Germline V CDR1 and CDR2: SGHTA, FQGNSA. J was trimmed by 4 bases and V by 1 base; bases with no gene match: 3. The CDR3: CASSLGTSGPYNEQFF. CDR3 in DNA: TGTGCCAGCAGCTTAGGGACTAGCGGGCCTTACAATGAGCAGTTCTTC.

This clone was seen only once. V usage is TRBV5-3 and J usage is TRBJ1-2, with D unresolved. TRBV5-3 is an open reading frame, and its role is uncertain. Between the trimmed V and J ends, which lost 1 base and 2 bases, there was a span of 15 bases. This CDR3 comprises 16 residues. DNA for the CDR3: TGTGCCAGAAGCTTGCTGTCGGGGTATGGAAACTATGGCTACACCTTC. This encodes CARSLLSGYGNYGYTF.

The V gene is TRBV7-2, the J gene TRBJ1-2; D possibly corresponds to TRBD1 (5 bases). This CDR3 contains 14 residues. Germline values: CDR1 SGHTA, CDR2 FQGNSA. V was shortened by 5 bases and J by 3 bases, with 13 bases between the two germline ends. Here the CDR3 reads CASSIPGGYYGYTF. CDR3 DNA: TGTGCCAGCAGCATCCCTGGGGGGTACTATGGCTACACCTTC.

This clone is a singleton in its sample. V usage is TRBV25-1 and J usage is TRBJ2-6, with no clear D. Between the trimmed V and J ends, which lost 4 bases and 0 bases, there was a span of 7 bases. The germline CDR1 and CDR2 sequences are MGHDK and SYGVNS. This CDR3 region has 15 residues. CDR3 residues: CASSAYSSGANVLTF. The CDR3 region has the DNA TGTGCCAGCAGTGCCTACAGCTCTGGGGCCAACGTCCTGACTTTC.

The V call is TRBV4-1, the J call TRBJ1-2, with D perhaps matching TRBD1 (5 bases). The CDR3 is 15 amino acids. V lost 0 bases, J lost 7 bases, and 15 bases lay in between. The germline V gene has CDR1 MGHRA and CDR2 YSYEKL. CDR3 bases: TGCGCCAGCAGCCAAGATTTTAGGGGCGCAGTTGGCTACACCTTC. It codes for CASSQDFRGAVGYTF.